The present TCR beta chain was sequenced within a study of shared clonotypes between healthy human individuals. At the level of the study: Each donor's CD4 naive and CD4 memory cells filled three plates apiece, CD8 naive two, and CD8 memory one.

Caucasian adults living in Nashville, Tennessee, provided all samples. Per germline, CDR1 SQVTM and CDR2 ANQGSEA. The ends were cut back, 7 bases at V and 1 base at J, with 12 bases in the middle. CDR3 length: 13 amino acids. The repertoire was sequenced with immunoSEQ multiplex PCR; TCRdb's copy has only in-frame clones and lacks some. The sample carries some 1,600,000 clones, 95% to 99% recorded once. With respect to this clone: Its antigen is still unknown.

Regarding the study as a whole: The four-donor shared clonotypes exceeded non-shared clonotypes in generation probability, with non-shared ones scoring lower.

Input material: naive CD4+ T cells sorted from blood. Noted subset: CD45RA+ positively selected. This receptor was obtained from a man under 40 in good health. V gene TRBV29-1 combines with J gene TRBJ2-3; D is perhaps TRBD1 (6 bases). The CDR3 reads CSARNRGTDTQYF. Written as DNA, the CDR3 is TGCAGCGCCCGGAACAGGGGCACAGATACGCAGTATTTT.